This TCR beta chain appears in the sequencing data of a study of T cells in Graves' hyperthyroidism and ophthalmopathy. Study-level information: At the time of initial diagnosis and before any treatment, peripheral blood was collected. Study findings and constraints: Ophthalmopathy could be told apart from stable hyperthyroidism with a 13 V-J model.

About this clonotype itself: Its antigen is unidentified. A read error may account for a junction end that differs from germline.

RNA transcripts gave rise to amplified TCR beta CDR3 regions. First-round RT-PCR with HTBI primers amplified the TCR CDR3 region. Each CDR3 protein is one row after TCRdb ran MiXCR on the multiplex PCR reads. The repertoire includes a few hundred thousand distinct CDR3 sequences, 15% to 19% of them detected once, and under 8% sits in the top ten. Clinical symptoms, serum thyroxine, TRAb, thyroid ultrasound and orbital computed tomography informed diagnoses. CDR1 LGHDT and CDR2 YNNKEL come from the germline V gene (reference sequence). The CDR3 covers 13 residues. Sequencing used blood. The receptor was derived from a woman aged 25 to 39 with Graves' hyperthyroidism. The gene calls are TRBV3-1 and TRBJ2-7, with a possible D match to TRBD2 (5 bases). The CDR3 coding sequence is TGTGCCATCAGCCCCGGACTCGCCTACGAGCAGTACTTC. Its protein is CAISPGLAYEQYF.